Listed here are 10 T cell receptor beta chains from one sample, sequenced in a study of T-cell memory formation after mild COVID-19. One entry per CDR3 protein results from TCRdb running MiXCR on the 5' RACE reads. The sample includes about 560,000 distinct CDR3 sequences, 15% to 20% of them seen just once. The source material was PBMCs or a T cell subset sorted from them (not recorded which). The receptors here all came from an adult woman who had mild COVID-19 (a few samples of this study predate the infection). Cell type and time point are not known.

This clonotype came up a few times. The rearrangement uses TRBV4-2 and TRBJ2-7; unclear D gene. Germline assignment: CDR1 LGHNA and CDR2 YNFKEQ. The CDR3 runs to 14 residues. V dropped 4 bases and J dropped 2 bases, with 12 bases sitting between them. CDR3 coding DNA: TGTGCCAGCAGCCCCCAGCAGATAGCCTACGAGCAGTACTTC. Encoded protein: CASSPQQIAYEQYF.

The V call is TRBV13, the J call TRBJ2-3, with TRBD2 matching 13 bases. Per germline, CDR1 PRHDT and CDR2 FYEKMQ (reference sequence). The V gene end was trimmed by 2 bases and the J gene end by 4 bases; junction bases not matched to a gene: 12. The CDR3 spans 19 residues. As DNA, the CDR3 is TGTGCCAGCAGCTTAAAAGGGACTAGCGGGACTTGGCGCGCAGATACGCAGTATTTT. This encodes CASSLKGTSGTWRADTQYF.

This clonotype was detected only a few times. V and J are TRBV19 and TRBJ2-1; 9 bases map to TRBD2. Germline assignment: CDR1 LNHDA and CDR2 SQIVND (reference sequence). The CDR3 has 16 amino acids. After removal of 5 bases from V and 5 bases from J, the junction contained 10 bases not matched to a gene. The CDR3 nucleotides read TGTGCCAGTAGTGCCAGGAGGACTAGCGCCCACAATGAGCAGTTCTTC. As protein: CASSARRTSAHNEQFF.

This rearrangement joins TRBV5-6 to TRBJ2-1, with D perhaps matching TRBD2 (6 bases). The CDR3 consists of 16 residues. V was clipped by 6 bases and J by 4 bases, with 20 bases between them. CDR1 is SGHDT and CDR2 is YYEEEE in the germline V gene. The CDR3 bases are TGTGCCAGCACCCTGGTAGGTAGTAGCGGTTACAATGAGCAGTTCTTC. Translating it yields CASTLVGSSGYNEQFF.

This clonotype was recorded a few times. The rearrangement joins TRBV7-2 to TRBJ2-7, with TRBD1 matching 9 bases. Germline V lookup: CDR1 SGHTA, CDR2 FQGNSA. The CDR3 totals 15 residues. V gave up 5 bases and J gave up 3 bases; unmatched junction bases: 8. Here the CDR3 reads CASSIDTGGGYEQYF. The CDR3 DNA is TGTGCCAGCAGCATCGACACAGGGGGCGGCTACGAGCAGTACTTC.

J is TRBJ2-7 and V is TRBV30; the match to TRBD2 covers 8 bases. The CDR3 loop spans 12 amino acids. The V and J ends lost 2 bases and 7 bases, in that order; junction bases with no gene match: 4. The germline gives CDR1 GTSNPN, CDR2 SVGIG (reference sequence). DNA for the CDR3: TGTGCCTGGAGTAGGTTAGCGGGGGAGCAGTACTTC. As protein: CAWSRLAGEQYF.

The chain links TRBV7-2 to TRBJ2-3; the D gene is possibly TRBD2 (5 bases). V lost 7 bases and J lost 2, with 16 bases in between. Germline loops: CDR1 SGHTA, CDR2 FQGNSA. This CDR3 is 15 amino acids long. CDR3 DNA sequence: TGTGCCAGCATCAAAATGGCGGGTTTCACAGATACGCAGTATTTT. Protein product: CASIKMAGFTDTQYF.

The CDR3 DNA reads as TGTGCCAGCAGCTCCCACAGGGGGGAAGGAAACACCATATATTTT. Protein: CASSSHRGEGNTIYF. V and J are TRBV7-9 and TRBJ1-3; TRBD1 matches 8 bases. The trim removed 4 bases at V and 4 bases at J, leaving 6 bases unmatched. This CDR3 spans 15 amino acids. Germline CDR1 and CDR2: SEHNR and FQNEAQ (reference sequence).

This clonotype was seen more than once but under ten times. The chain links TRBV5-1 to TRBJ2-3; 12 bases line up with TRBD2. The V segment lost 4 bases and the J segment 6 bases; nucleotides outside the gene matches: 3. The germline gives CDR1 SGHRS, CDR2 YFSETQ. The CDR3 covers 14 residues. CDR3 nucleotides: TGCGCCAGCAGCATCGGGACTAGCGGGGATACGCAGTATTTT. This translates into CASSIGTSGDTQYF.

A few counts support this clonotype. The chain joins TRBV6-6 to TRBJ1-4, with 7 positions matching TRBD1. This CDR3 is 17 amino acids long. Looked up from germline, CDR1 is MNHNY and CDR2 is SVGAGI (reference sequence). After removal of 2 bases from V and 7 bases from J, the junction contained 13 bases not matched to a gene. CDR3 residues: CASSYPHLEGAREKLFF. The CDR3 coding sequence is TGTGCCAGCAGTTACCCCCACCTGGAGGGGGCGCGTGAAAAACTGTTTTTT.